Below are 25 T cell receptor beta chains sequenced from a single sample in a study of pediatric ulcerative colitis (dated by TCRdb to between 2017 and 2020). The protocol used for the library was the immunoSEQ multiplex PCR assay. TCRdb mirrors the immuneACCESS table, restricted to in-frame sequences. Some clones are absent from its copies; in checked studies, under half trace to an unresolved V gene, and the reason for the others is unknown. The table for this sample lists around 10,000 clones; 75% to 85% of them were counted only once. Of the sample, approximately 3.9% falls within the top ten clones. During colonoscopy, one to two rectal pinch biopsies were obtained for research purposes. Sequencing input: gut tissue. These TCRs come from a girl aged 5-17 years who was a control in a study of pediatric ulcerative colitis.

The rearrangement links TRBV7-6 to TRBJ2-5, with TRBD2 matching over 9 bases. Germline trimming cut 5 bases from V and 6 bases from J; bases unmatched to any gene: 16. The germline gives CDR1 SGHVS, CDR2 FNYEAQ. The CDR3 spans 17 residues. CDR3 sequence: CASSPRPHMSGRQTQYF. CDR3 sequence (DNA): TGTGCCAGCAGCCCTCGGCCCCACATGAGCGGGAGGCAGACCCAGTACTTC. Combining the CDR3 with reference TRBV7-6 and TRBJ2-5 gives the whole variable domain GAGVSQSPRYKVTKRGQDVALRCDPISGHVSLYWYRQALGQGPEFLTYFNYEAQQDKSGLPNDRFSAERPEGSISTLTIQRTEQRDSAMYRCASSPRPHMSGRQTQYFGPGTRLLVL.

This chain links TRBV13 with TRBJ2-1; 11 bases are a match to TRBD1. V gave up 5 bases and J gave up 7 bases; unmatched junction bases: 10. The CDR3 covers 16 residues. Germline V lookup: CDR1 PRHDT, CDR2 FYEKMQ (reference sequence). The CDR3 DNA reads TGTGCCAGCAGCCATGGGACAGGGGGTGATCAAAATGAGCAGTTCTTC. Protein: CASSHGTGGDQNEQFF. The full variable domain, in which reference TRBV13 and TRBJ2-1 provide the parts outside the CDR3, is AAGVIQSPRHLIKEKRETATLKCYPIPRHDTVYWYQQGPGQDPQFLISFYEKMQSDKGSIPDRFSAQQFSDYHSELNMSSLELGDSALYFCASSHGTGGDQNEQFFGPGTRLTVL.

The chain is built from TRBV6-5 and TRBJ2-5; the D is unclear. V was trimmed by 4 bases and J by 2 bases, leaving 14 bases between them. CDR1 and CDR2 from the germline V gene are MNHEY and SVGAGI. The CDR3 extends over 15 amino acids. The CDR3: CASSLNRWGQETQYF. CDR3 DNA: TGTGCCAGCAGTTTAAATCGTTGGGGTCAAGAGACCCAGTACTTC.

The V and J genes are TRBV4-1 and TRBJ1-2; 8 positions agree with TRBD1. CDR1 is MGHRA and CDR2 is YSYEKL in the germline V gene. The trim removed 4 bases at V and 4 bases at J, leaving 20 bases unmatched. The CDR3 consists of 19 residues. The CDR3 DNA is TGCGCCAGCAGCCGAAGCCCTCGGGACAGGAGCGACTTGGGCTATGGCTACACCTTC. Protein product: CASSRSPRDRSDLGYGYTF.

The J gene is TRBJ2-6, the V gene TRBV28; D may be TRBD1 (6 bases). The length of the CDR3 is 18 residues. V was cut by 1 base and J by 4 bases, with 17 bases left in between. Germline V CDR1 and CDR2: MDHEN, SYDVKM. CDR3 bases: TGTGCCAGCAGTTTATACGGGTTTGGGGGCGAGGGGGCCAACGTCCTGACTTTC. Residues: CASSLYGFGGEGANVLTF.

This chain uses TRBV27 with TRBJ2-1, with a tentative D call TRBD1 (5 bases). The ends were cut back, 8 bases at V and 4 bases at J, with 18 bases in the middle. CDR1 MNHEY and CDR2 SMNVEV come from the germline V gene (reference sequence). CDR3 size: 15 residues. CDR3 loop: CASGPQGWAYNEQFF. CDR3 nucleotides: TGTGCCAGCGGTCCCCAGGGTTGGGCATACAATGAGCAGTTCTTC.

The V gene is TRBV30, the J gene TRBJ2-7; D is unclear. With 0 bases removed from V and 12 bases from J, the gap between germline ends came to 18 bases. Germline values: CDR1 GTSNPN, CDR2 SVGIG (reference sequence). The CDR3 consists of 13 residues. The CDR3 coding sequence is TGTGCCTGGAGTGTAAGTACATCAGGAGAACGGTACTTC. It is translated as CAWSVSTSGERYF. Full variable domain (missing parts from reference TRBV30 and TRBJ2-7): SQTIHQWPATLVQPVGSPLSLECTVEGTSNPNLYWYRQAAGRGLQLLFYSVGIGQISSEVPQNLSASRPQDRQFILSSKKLLLSDSGFYLCAWSVSTSGERYFGPGTRLTVT.

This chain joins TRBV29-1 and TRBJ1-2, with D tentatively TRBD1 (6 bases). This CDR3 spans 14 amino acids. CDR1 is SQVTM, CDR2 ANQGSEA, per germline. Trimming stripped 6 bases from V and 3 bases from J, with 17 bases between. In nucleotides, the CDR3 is TGCAGCGTCATCGCCCGGGGGCTCGACTATGGCTACACCTTC. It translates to CSVIARGLDYGYTF.

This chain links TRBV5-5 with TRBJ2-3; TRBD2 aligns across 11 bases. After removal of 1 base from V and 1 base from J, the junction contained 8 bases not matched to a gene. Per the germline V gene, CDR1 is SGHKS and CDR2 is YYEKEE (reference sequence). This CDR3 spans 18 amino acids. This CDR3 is CASSLTSGRVGGTDTQYF. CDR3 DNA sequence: TGTGCCAGCAGCTTGACTAGCGGGAGAGTGGGGGGCACAGATACGCAGTATTTT.

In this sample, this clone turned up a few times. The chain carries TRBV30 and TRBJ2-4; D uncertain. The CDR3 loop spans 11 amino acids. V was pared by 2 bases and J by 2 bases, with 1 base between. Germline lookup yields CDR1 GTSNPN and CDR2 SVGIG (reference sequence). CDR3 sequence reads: CAWSSKNIQYF. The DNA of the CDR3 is TGTGCCTGGAGTTCCAAAAACATTCAGTACTTC.

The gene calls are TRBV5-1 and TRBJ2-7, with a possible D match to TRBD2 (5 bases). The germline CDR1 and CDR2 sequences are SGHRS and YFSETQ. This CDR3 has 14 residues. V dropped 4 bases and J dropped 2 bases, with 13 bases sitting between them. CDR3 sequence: CASSPSGPPYEQYF. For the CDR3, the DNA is TGCGCCAGCAGCCCCAGCGGACCCCCCTACGAGCAGTACTTC.

The CDR3 region is CASNDPRAQHF. Here the CDR3 DNA reads TGTGCCAGCAATGACCCCCGGGCCCAGCATTTT. V and J are TRBV28 and TRBJ1-5; no clear D gene. The CDR3 consists of 11 residues. The V and J ends lost 7 bases and 11 bases respectively, with 12 bases between them. The germline gives CDR1 MDHEN, CDR2 SYDVKM.

CDR3 nucleotides: TGTGCCAGCAGCATACGGGACAGGAGCTACGAGCAGTACTTC. This codes for CASSIRDRSYEQYF. The rearrangement links TRBV27 to TRBJ2-7, with 8 bases identical to TRBD1. The CDR3 runs to 14 residues. Trimming took 6 bases from V and 3 from J; bases not matched to a gene: 7. Germline-derived CDR1 and CDR2 are MNHEY and SMNVEV (reference sequence).

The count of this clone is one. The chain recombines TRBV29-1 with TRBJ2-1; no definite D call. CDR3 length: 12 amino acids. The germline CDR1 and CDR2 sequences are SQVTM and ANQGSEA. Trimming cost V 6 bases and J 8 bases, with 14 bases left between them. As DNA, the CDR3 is TGCAGCGTGGTTGCGGCAATCGATGAGCAGTTCTTC. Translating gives CSVVAAIDEQFF.

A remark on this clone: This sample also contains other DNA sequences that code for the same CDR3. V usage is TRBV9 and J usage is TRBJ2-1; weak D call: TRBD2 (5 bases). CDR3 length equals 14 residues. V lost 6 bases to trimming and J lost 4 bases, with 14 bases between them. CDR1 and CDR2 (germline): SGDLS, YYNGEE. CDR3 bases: TGTGCCAGCATGAGAGCGGAGATTTACAATGAGCAGTTCTTC. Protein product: CASMRAEIYNEQFF.

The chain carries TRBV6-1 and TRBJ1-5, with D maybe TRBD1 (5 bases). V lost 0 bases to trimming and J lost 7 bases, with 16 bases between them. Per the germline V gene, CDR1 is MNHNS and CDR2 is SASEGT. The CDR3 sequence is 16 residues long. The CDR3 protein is CASSEAQGAGHQPQHF. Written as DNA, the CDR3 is TGTGCCAGCAGTGAAGCTCAAGGGGCAGGGCACCAGCCCCAGCATTTT.

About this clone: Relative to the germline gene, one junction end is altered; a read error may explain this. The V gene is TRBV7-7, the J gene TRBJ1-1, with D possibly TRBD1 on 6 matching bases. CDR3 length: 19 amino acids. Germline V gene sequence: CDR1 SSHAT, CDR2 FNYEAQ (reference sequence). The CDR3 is CASSLGRVRTDNFSTEAFF. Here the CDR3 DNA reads TGTGCTAGCAGCTTAGGTAGGGTCCGGACAGACAATTTCAGCACTGAAGCTTTCTTT. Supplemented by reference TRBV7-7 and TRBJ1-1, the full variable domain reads GAGVSQSPRYKVTKRGQDVTLRCDPISSHATLYWYQQALGQGPEFLTYFNYEAQPDKSGLPSDRFSAERPEGSISTLTIQRTEQRDSAMYRCASSLGRVRTDNFSTEAFFGQGTRLTVV.

The CDR3 nucleotides read TGTGCCAGCAGAGAACTAGCGGGGGCGGTGGGCCAGTTCTTC. Protein sequence: CASRELAGAVGQFF. The chain couples TRBV27 to TRBJ2-1; 11 nucleotides line up with TRBD2. The CDR3 runs to 14 residues. The J segment lost 13 bases and the V segment lost 6 bases, leaving 11 bases of the junction unmatched. Germline values: CDR1 MNHEY, CDR2 SMNVEV (reference sequence).

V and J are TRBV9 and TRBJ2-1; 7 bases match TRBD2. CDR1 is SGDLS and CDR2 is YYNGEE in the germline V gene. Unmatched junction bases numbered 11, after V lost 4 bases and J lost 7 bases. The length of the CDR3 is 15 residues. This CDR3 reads CASSPRLAWPNEQFF. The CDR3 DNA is TGTGCCAGCAGCCCCCGACTAGCTTGGCCAAATGAGCAGTTCTTC.

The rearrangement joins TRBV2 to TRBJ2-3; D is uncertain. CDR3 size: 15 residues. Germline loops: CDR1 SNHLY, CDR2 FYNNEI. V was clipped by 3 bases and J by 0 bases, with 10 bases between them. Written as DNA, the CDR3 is TGTGCCAGCAGTGAGAACTATCCGAGCACAGATACGCAGTATTTT. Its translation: CASSENYPSTDTQYF.

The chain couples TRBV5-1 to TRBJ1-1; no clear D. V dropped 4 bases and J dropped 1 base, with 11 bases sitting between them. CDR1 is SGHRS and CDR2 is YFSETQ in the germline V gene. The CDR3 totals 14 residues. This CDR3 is CASSHRLTNTEAFF. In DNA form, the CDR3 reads TGCGCCAGCAGCCACCGTCTAACGAACACTGAAGCTTTCTTT. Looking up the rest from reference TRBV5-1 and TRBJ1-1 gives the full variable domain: KAGVTQTPRYLIKTRGQQVTLSCSPISGHRSVSWYQQTPGQGLQFLFEYFSETQRNKGNFPGRFSGRQFSNSRSEMNVSTLELGDSALYLCASSHRLTNTEAFFGQGTRLTVV.

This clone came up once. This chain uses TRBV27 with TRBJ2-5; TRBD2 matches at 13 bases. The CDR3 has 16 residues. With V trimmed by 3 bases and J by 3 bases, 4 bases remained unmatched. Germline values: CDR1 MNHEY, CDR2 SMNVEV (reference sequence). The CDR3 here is CASSLVGLAGKETQYF. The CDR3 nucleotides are TGTGCCAGCAGTTTGGTGGGACTAGCGGGAAAAGAGACCCAGTACTTC.

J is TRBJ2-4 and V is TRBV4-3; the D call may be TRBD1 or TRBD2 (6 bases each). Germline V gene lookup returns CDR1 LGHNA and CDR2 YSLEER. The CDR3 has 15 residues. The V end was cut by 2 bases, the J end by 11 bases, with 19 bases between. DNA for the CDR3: TGCGCCAGCAGCCAAAGACTAGGGGGAGAAGTGGTTCAGTACTTC. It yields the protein CASSQRLGGEVVQYF.

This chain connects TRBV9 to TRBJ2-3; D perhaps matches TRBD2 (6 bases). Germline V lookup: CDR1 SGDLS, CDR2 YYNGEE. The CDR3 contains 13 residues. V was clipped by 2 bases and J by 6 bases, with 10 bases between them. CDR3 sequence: CASSVGSWDTQYF. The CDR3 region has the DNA TGTGCCAGCAGCGTCGGGAGCTGGGATACGCAGTATTTT. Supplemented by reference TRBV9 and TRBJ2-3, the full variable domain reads DSGVTQTPKHLITATGQRVTLRCSPRSGDLSVYWYQQSLDQGLQFLIQYYNGEERAKGNILERFSAQQFPDLHSELNLSSLELGDSALYFCASSVGSWDTQYFGPGTRLTVL.

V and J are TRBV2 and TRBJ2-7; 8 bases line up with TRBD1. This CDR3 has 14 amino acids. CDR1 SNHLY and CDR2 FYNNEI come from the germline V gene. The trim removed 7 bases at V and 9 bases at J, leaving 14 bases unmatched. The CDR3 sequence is CASIHGTGVRWQYF. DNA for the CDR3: TGTGCCAGCATTCACGGGACAGGAGTGAGGTGGCAGTACTTC.